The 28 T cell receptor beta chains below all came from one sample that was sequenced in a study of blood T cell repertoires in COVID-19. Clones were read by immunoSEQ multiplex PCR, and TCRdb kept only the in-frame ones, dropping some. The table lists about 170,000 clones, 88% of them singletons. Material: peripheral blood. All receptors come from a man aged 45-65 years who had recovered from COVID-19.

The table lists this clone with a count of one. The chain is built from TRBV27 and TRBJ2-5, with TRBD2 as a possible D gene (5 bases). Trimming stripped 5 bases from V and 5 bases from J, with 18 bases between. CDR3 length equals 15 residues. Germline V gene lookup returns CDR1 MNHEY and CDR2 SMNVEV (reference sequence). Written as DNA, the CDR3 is TGTGCCAGCAGTGGGAGACGAATCCCTGTGGAGACCCAGTACTTC. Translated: CASSGRRIPVETQYF.

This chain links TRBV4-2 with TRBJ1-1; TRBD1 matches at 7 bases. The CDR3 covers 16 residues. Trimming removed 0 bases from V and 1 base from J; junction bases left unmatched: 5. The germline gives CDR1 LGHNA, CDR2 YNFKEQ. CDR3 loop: CASSQDLGTENTEAFF. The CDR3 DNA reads TGTGCCAGCAGCCAAGATCTGGGGACAGAGAACACTGAAGCTTTCTTT.

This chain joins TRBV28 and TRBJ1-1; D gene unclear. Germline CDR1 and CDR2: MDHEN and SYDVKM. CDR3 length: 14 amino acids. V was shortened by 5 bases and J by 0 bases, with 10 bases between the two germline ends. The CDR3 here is CASSDGLMNTEAFF. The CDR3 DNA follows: TGTGCCAGCAGTGACGGACTAATGAACACTGAAGCTTTCTTT.

Here the CDR3 reads CASLGTVGGQPQHF. CDR3 bases: TGTGCCAGCCTAGGGACTGTTGGCGGTCAGCCCCAGCATTTT. This chain joins TRBV6-5 and TRBJ1-5, with a weak D call TRBD1 (5 bases). The V end lost 8 bases, the J end lost 6 bases, and 17 bases lay between the germline ends. The CDR3 covers 14 residues. Germline CDR1 and CDR2: MNHEY and SVGAGI.

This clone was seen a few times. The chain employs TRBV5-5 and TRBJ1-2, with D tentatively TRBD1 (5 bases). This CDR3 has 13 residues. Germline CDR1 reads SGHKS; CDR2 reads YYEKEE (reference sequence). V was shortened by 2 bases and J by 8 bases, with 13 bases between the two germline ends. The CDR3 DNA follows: TGTGCCAGCAGCTTTGGCGGGGCGGGAGGCTACACCTTC. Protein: CASSFGGAGGYTF.

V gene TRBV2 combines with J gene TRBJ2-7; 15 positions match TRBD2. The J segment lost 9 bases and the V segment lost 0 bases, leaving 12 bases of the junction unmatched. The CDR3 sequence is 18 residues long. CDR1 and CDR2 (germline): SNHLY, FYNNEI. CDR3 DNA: TGTGCCAGCAGTGAAGCGTACGTCGGGACTAGCGGGGGGTCCGGGCAGTACTTC. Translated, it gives CASSEAYVGTSGGSGQYF.

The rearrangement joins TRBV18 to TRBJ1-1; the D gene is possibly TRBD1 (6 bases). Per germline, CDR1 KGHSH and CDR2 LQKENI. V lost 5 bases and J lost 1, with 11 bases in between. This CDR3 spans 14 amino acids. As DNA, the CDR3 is TGTGCCAGCTCAGGCCGACAGGAGAACACTGAAGCTTTCTTT. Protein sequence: CASSGRQENTEAFF.

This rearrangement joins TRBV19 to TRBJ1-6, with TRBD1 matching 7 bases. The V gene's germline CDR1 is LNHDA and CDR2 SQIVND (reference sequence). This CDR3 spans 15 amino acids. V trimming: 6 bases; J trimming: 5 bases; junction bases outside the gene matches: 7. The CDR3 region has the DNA TGTGCCAGTAGGCAATGGGACAGCGATAATTCACCCCTCCACTTT. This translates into CASRQWDSDNSPLHF.

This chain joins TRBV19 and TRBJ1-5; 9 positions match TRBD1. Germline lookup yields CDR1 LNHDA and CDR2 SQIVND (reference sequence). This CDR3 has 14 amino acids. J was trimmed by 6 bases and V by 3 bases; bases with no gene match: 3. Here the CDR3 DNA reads TGTGCCAGTAGTATGGAGGACAGGGGTCAGCCCCAGCATTTT. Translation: CASSMEDRGQPQHF.

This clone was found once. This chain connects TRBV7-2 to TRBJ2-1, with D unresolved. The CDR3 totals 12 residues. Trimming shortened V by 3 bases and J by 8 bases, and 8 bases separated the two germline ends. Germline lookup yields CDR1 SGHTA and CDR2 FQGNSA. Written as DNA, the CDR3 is TGTGCCAGCAGCTTGTACAATCATGAGCAGTTCTTC. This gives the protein CASSLYNHEQFF.

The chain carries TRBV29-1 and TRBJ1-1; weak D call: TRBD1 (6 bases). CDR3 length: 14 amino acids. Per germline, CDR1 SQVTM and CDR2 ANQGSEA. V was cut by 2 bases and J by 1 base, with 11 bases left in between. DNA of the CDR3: TGCAGCGTTGAACAGGGGCGGACGAACACTGAAGCTTTCTTT. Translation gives CSVEQGRTNTEAFF.

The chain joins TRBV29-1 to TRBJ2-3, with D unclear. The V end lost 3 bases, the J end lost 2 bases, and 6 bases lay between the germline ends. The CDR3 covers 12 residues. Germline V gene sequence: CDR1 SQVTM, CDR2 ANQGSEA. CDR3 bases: TGCAGCGTTGAGGGCAACACAGATACGCAGTATTTT. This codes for CSVEGNTDTQYF.

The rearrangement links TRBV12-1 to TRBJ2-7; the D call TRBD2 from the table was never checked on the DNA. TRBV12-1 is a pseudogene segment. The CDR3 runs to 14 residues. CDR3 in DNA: TGTGCCAGCAGCTTTGGTGAGGACTCCTACGAGCAGTACTTC. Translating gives CASSFGEDSYEQYF.

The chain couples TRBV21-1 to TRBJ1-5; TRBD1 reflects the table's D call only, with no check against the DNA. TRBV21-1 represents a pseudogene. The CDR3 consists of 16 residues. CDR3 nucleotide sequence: TGTGCCAGCAGCCGGGACAGGGGCGGTAGCAATCAGCCCCAGCATTTT. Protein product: CASSRDRGGSNQPQHF.

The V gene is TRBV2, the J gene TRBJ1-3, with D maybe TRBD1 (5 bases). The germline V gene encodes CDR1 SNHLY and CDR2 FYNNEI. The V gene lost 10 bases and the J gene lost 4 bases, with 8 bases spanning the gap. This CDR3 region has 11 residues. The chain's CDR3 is CATRTGNTIYF. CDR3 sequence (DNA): TGTGCCACCCGGACAGGAAACACCATATATTTT.

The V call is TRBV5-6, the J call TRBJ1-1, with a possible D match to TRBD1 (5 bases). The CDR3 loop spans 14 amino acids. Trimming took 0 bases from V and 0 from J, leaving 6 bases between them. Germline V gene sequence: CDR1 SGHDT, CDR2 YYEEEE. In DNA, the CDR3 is TGTGCCAGCAGCTTGGGACAGATGAACACTGAAGCTTTCTTT. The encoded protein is CASSLGQMNTEAFF. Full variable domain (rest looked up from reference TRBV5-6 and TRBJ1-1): DAGVTQSPTHLIKTRGQQVTLRCSPKSGHDTVSWYQQALGQGPQFIFQYYEEEERQRGNFPDRFSGHQFPNYSSELNVNALLLGDSALYLCASSLGQMNTEAFFGQGTRLTVV.

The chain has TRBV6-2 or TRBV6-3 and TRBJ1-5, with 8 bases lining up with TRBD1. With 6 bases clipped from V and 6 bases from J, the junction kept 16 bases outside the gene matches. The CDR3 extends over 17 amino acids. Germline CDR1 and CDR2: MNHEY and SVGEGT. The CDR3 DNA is TGTGCCAGCAGCAGGGACAGGAAATATAATCTGCGTCAGCCCCAGCATTTT. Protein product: CASSRDRKYNLRQPQHF.

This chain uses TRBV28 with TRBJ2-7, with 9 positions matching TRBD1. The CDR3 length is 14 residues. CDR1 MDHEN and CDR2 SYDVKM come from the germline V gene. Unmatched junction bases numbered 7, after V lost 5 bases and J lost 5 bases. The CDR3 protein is CASSARDRDHEQYF. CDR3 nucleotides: TGTGCCAGCAGTGCACGGGACAGGGACCACGAGCAGTACTTC. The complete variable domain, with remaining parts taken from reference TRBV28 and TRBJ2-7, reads DVKVTQSSRYLVKRTGEKVFLECVQDMDHENMFWYRQDPGLGLRLIYFSYDVKMKEKGDIPEGYSVSREKKERFSLILESASTNQTSMYLCASSARDRDHEQYFGPGTRLTVT.

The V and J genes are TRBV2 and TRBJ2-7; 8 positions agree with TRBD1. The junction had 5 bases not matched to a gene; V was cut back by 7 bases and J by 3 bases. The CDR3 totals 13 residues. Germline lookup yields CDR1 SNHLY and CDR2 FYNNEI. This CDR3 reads CASTRTGYYEQYF. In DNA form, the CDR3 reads TGTGCCAGCACTAGGACAGGGTACTACGAGCAGTACTTC.

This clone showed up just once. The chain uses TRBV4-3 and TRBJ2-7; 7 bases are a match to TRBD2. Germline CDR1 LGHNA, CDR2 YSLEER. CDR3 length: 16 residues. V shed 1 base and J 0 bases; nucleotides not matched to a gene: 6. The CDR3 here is CASSQGRGSPSYEQYF. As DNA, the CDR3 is TGCGCCAGCAGCCAAGGACGCGGGAGTCCCTCCTACGAGCAGTACTTC.

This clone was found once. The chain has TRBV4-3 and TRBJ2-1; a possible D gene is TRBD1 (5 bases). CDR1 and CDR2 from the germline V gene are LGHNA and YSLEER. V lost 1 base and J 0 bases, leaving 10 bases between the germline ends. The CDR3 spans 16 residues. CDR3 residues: CASSQGGRSSYNEQFF. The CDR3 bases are TGCGCCAGCAGCCAAGGGGGCAGGAGCTCCTACAATGAGCAGTTCTTC.

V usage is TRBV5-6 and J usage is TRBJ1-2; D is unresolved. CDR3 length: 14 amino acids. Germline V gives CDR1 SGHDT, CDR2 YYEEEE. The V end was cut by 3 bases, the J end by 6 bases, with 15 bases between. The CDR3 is CASSSEVILDGYTF. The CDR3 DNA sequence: TGTGCCAGCAGCTCCGAGGTCATTCTGGATGGCTACACCTTC.

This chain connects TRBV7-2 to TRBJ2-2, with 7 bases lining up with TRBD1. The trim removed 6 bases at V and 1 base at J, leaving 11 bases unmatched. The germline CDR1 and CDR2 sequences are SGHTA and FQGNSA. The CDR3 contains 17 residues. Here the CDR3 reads CASSPNGDRVNTGELFF. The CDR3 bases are TGTGCCAGCAGTCCGAATGGGGACAGAGTGAACACCGGGGAGCTGTTTTTT. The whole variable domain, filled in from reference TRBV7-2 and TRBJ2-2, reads GAGVSQSPSNKVTEKGKDVELRCDPISGHTALYWYRQSLGQGLEFLIYFQGNSAPDKSGLPSDRFSAERTGGSVSTLTIQRTQQEDSAVYLCASSPNGDRVNTGELFFGEGSRLTVL.

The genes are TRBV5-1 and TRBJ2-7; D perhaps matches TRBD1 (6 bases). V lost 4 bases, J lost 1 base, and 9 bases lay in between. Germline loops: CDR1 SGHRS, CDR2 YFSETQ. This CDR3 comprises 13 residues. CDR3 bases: TGCGCCAGCAGCCTACAGGGTTCCTACGAGCAGTACTTC. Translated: CASSLQGSYEQYF.

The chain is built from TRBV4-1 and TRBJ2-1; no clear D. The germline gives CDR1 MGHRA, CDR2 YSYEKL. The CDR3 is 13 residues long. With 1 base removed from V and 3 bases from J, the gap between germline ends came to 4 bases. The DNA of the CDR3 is TGCGCCAGCAGCCAAGGCTACTACAATGAGCAGTTCTTC. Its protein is CASSQGYYNEQFF.

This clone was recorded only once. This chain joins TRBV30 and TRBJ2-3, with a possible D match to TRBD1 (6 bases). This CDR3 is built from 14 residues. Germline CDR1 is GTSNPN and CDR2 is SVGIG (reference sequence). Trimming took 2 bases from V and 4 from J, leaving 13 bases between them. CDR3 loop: CAWSPVGGPDTQYF. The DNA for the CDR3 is TGTGCCTGGAGTCCTGTTGGGGGCCCAGATACGCAGTATTTT.

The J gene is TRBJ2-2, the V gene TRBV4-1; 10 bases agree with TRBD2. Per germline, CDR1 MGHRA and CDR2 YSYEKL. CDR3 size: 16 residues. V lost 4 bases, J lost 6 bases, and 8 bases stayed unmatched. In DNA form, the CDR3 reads TGCGCCAGCAGCCCCCCCGGGACTAGCGCTTCCGGGGAGCTGTTTTTT. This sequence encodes CASSPPGTSASGELFF.

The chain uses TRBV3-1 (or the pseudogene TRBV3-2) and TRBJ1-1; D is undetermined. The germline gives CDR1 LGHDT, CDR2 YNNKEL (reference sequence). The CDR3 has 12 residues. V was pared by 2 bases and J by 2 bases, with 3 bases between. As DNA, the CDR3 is TGTGCCAGCAGCCAACTCAACACTGAAGCTTTCTTT. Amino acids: CASSQLNTEAFF.